The 19 T cell receptor beta chains presented below share a single source sample, sequenced in a study of control samples from healthy donors and cancer patients. Profiling relied on immunoSEQ multiplex PCR, and the TCRdb table lists in-frame clones only, not all of them. The data hold approximately 230,000 clones, with over 70% observed a single time. Source material: PBMCs. These receptors all come from a woman in her fifties or sixties with lung cancer.

The chain combines TRBV9 with TRBJ2-2; no definite D call. CDR3 length: 13 residues. The V gene's germline CDR1 is SGDLS and CDR2 YYNGEE. V lost 4 bases and J lost 7, with 11 bases in between. The CDR3 loop reads CASSPISGGELFF. CDR3 DNA: TGTGCCAGCAGCCCGATTTCGGGCGGGGAGCTGTTTTTT.

This rearrangement joins TRBV6-5 to TRBJ1-2, with D possibly TRBD1 on 6 matching bases. This CDR3 has 15 residues. The V and J ends lost 6 bases and 3 bases respectively, with 17 bases between them. The germline V gene encodes CDR1 MNHEY and CDR2 SVGAGI. For the CDR3, the DNA is TGTGCCAGCAGACCGTCGGGAGGGGGGTACTATGGCTACACCTTC. Amino acid sequence: CASRPSGGGYYGYTF.

The genes are TRBV11-2 and TRBJ2-1; D is possibly TRBD2 (6 bases). V was shortened by 5 bases and J by 5 bases, with 16 bases between the two germline ends. The CDR3 sequence is 15 residues long. Germline V gene lookup returns CDR1 SGHAT and CDR2 FQNNGV. Here the CDR3 DNA reads TGTGCCAGCAGCCCCCTGGCGGGACCGGACAATGAGCAGTTCTTC. The encoded protein is CASSPLAGPDNEQFF. The complete variable domain, with remaining parts taken from reference TRBV11-2 and TRBJ2-1, reads EAGVAQSPRYKIIEKRQSVAFWCNPISGHATLYWYQQILGQGPKLLIQFQNNGVVDDSQLPKDRFSAERLKGVDSTLKIQPAKLEDSAVYLCASSPLAGPDNEQFFGPGTRLTVL.

CDR3: CASSPSGTNQETQYF. The DNA of the CDR3 is TGTGCCAGCAGCCCGTCCGGGACCAACCAAGAGACCCAGTACTTC. The chain couples TRBV5-5 to TRBJ2-5; either TRBD1 or TRBD2 may supply D (5 bases each). Germline loops: CDR1 SGHKS, CDR2 YYEKEE (reference sequence). V lost 4 bases and J 0 bases, leaving 13 bases between the germline ends. This CDR3 is built from 15 residues.

The chain has TRBV6-6 and TRBJ2-2, with D unresolved. With 4 bases removed from V and 3 bases from J, the gap between germline ends came to 9 bases. CDR1 and CDR2 (germline): MNHNY, SVGAGI (reference sequence). The CDR3 loop spans 14 amino acids. CDR3 loop: CASSSQEYTGELFF. The CDR3 DNA reads TGTGCCAGCAGTTCTCAGGAGTACACCGGGGAGCTGTTTTTT.

The chain has TRBV24-1 and TRBJ2-7; TRBD1 might be the D (6 bases). This CDR3 is 15 amino acids long. V was cut by 2 bases and J by 0 bases, with 10 bases left in between. CDR1 KGHDR and CDR2 SFDVKD come from the germline V gene. The chain's CDR3 is CATSDSQGFSYEQYF. CDR3 nucleotides: TGTGCCACCAGTGATTCACAGGGTTTCTCCTACGAGCAGTACTTC.

Written as DNA, the CDR3 is TGCAGTGCTAGATACGGCTACACCTTC. Encoded protein: CSARYGYTF. The chain recombines TRBV20-1 with TRBJ1-2; no clear D. Trimming took 2 bases from V and 8 from J, leaving 3 bases between them. Germline V lookup: CDR1 DFQATT, CDR2 SNEGSKA (reference sequence). There are 9 residues in the CDR3.

V gene TRBV3-1 (or the pseudogene TRBV3-2) combines with J gene TRBJ2-1, with TRBD2 identical over 10 bases. CDR3 length: 19 amino acids. V gave up 1 base and J gave up 0 bases; unmatched junction bases: 9. Germline CDR1 LGHDT, CDR2 YNNKEL (reference sequence). As DNA, the CDR3 is TGTGCCAGCAGCCAAGTCATCCTAGCGGGAGTTGTCTCCTACAATGAGCAGTTCTTC. Translation: CASSQVILAGVVSYNEQFF.

The chain has TRBV2 and TRBJ1-3; 7 bases agree with TRBD1. The CDR3 is made up of 18 amino acids. Germline V gene data show CDR1 as SNHLY and CDR2 as FYNNEI. J gave up 1 base and V 7 bases, and 16 bases lay outside the gene matches. CDR3 sequence (DNA): TGTGCCAGCATGGGAGGAGGGGGCCTATCCTTATCTGGAAACACCATATATTTT. This encodes CASMGGGGLSLSGNTIYF. Full variable domain (rest looked up from reference TRBV2 and TRBJ1-3): EPEVTQTPSHQVTQMGQEVILRCVPISNHLYFYWYRQILGQKVEFLVSFYNNEISEKSEIFDDQFSVERPDGSNFTLKIRSTKLEDSAMYFCASMGGGGLSLSGNTIYFGEGSWLTVV.

This chain links TRBV3-1 (or the pseudogene TRBV3-2) with TRBJ2-7; either TRBD1 or TRBD2 may supply D (6 bases each). Trimming shortened V by 4 bases and J by 5 bases, and 12 bases separated the two germline ends. Germline assignment: CDR1 LGHDT and CDR2 YNNKEL (reference sequence). The CDR3 runs to 13 residues. The CDR3 sequence: CASSPRGGHEQYF. DNA for the CDR3: TGTGCCAGCAGCCCACGAGGGGGGCACGAGCAGTACTTC.

The V and J genes are TRBV5-6 and TRBJ2-2; the match to TRBD2 covers 12 bases. The CDR3 consists of 16 residues. Per the germline V gene, CDR1 is SGHDT and CDR2 is YYEEEE. With 4 bases clipped from V and 7 bases from J, the junction kept 8 bases outside the gene matches. The CDR3 DNA follows: TGTGCCAGCAGCCCGACTAGCGGGAGATACGGCGGGGAGCTGTTTTTT. This codes for CASSPTSGRYGGELFF.

The table lists this clone with a few counts. The chain joins TRBV6-6 to TRBJ2-5, with D possibly matching TRBD1 (5 bases). Germline lookup yields CDR1 MNHNY and CDR2 SVGAGI (reference sequence). The CDR3 consists of 16 residues. V lost 0 bases and J lost 4, with 15 bases in between. CDR3: CASSYSRGRWGETQYF. The CDR3 DNA sequence: TGTGCCAGCAGTTACTCTAGGGGCCGTTGGGGAGAGACCCAGTACTTC.

This clone was detected only a few times. The rearrangement uses TRBV12-3 or TRBV12-4 and TRBJ1-1; D possibly corresponds to TRBD1 (6 bases). This CDR3 is 13 amino acids long. Between the trimmed V and J ends, which lost 8 bases and 2 bases, there was a span of 12 bases. CDR3 protein: CASARGGNTEAFF. CDR3 DNA: TGTGCCAGCGCCAGAGGGGGAAACACTGAAGCTTTCTTT.

At least ten counts were recorded for this clone. The chain recombines TRBV19 with TRBJ1-5; TRBD1 matches 9 bases. Trimming took 5 bases from V and 5 from J; bases not matched to a gene: 13. The CDR3 has 17 residues. CDR1 is LNHDA, CDR2 SQIVND, per germline (reference sequence). The CDR3 DNA is TGTGCCAGTAGTGGTTATTTAAGAGGGGACAGGGATCAGCCCCAGCATTTT. Encoded protein: CASSGYLRGDRDQPQHF.

For the CDR3, the DNA is TGCGCCAGCAGCTTGGGGCAGGCCCTCACCGGGGAGCTGTTTTTT. Its protein is CASSLGQALTGELFF. This chain connects TRBV5-1 to TRBJ2-2; unclear D gene. In germline, CDR1 is SGHRS, CDR2 YFSETQ. V lost 0 bases and J 4 bases, leaving 10 bases between the germline ends. The CDR3 contains 15 residues.

V gene TRBV3-1 (or the pseudogene TRBV3-2) combines with J gene TRBJ1-3; perhaps TRBD1 as D (6 bases). Trimming stripped 2 bases from V and 4 bases from J, with 6 bases between. There are 13 residues in the CDR3. CDR1 and CDR2 from the germline V gene are LGHDT and YNNKEL (reference sequence). CDR3 region: CASSQQGGNTIYF. The CDR3 DNA sequence: TGTGCCAGCAGCCAACAGGGGGGAAACACCATATATTTT.

This clone was picked up a small number of times. The CDR3 reads CASSQSRYTQGNSGNTIYF. The CDR3, as DNA: TGCGCCAGCAGTCAATCCCGCTATACACAGGGAAACTCTGGAAACACCATATATTTT. The chain combines TRBV23-1 with TRBJ1-3; tentative D call: TRBD1 (6 bases). TRBV23-1 is an ORF, and what it does is uncertain. Trimming left V 0 bases short and J 0 bases short, with 18 bases between. The CDR3 is 19 amino acids.

This chain links TRBV7-9 with TRBJ1-1; unclear D gene. CDR1 and CDR2 (germline): SEHNR, FQNEAQ (reference sequence). The CDR3 length is 16 residues. V lost 0 bases and J 6 bases, leaving 17 bases between the germline ends. The CDR3 sequence is CASSLASGQRVAEAFF. The DNA for the CDR3 is TGTGCCAGCAGCTTAGCGTCGGGTCAGAGAGTCGCTGAAGCTTTCTTT.

The table lists this clone with a count of one. The chain joins TRBV18 to TRBJ2-7; a weak D match, TRBD1 (6 bases). Germline CDR1 is KGHSH and CDR2 is LQKENI. V was trimmed by 3 bases and J by 0 bases, leaving 6 bases between them. The CDR3 covers 13 residues. The CDR3 spells CASSPGHSYEQYF. The CDR3 DNA is TGTGCCAGCTCACCGGGACACTCCTACGAGCAGTACTTC.